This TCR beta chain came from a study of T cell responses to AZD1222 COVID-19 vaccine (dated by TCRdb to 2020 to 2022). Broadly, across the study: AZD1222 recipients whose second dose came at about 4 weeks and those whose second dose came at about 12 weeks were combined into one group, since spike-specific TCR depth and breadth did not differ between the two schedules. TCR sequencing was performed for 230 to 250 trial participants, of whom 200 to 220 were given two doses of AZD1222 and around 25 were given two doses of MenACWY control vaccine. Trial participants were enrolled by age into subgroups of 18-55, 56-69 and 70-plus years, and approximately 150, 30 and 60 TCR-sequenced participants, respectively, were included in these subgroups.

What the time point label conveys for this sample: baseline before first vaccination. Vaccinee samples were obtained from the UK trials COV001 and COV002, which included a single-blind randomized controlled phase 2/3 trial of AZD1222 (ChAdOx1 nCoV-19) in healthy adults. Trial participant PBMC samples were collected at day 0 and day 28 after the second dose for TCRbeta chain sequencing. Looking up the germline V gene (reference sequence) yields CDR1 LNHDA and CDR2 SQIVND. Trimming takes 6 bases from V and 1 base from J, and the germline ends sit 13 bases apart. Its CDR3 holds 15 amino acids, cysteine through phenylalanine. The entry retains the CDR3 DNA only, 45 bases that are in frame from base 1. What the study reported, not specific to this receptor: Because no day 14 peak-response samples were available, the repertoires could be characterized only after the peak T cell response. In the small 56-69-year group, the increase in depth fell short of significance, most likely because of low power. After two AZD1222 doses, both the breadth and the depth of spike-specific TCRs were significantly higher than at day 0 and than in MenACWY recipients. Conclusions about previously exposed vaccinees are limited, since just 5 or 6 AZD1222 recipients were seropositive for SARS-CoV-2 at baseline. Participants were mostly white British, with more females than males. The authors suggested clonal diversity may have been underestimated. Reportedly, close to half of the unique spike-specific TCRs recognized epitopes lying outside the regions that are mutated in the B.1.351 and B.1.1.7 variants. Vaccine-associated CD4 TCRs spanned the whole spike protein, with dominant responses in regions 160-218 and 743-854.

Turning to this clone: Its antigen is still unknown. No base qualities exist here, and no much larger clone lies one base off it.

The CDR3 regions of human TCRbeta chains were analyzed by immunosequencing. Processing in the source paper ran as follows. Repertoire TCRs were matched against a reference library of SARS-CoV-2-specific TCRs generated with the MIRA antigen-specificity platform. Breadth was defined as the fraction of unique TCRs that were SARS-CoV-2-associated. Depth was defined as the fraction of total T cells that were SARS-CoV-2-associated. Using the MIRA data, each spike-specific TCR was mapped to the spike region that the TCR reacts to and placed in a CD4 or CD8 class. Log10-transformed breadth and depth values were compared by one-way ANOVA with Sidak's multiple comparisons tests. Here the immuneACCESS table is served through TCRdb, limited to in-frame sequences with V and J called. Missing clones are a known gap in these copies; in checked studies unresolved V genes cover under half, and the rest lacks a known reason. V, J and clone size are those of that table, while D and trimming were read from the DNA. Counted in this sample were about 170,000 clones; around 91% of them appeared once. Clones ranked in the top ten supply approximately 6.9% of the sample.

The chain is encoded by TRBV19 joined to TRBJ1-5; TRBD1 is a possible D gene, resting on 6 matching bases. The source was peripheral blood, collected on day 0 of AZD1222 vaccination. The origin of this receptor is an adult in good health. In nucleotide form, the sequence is TGTGCCAGTAGGGTTACAGGGATCAGCAATCAGCCCCAGCATTTT. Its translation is CASRVTGISNQPQHF.